Each of the 2 T cell receptor beta chains below was sequenced from the same sample in a study of fetal regulatory T cell absence and autoimmunity. Sequencing used immunoSEQ multiplex PCR; TCRdb keeps in-frame clones, though not all of them. The table includes about 95,000 clones, about two thirds detected once. Sequencing was performed on pancreas tissue. The source is a male donor with IPEX syndrome.

The chain recombines TRBV4-2 with TRBJ2-5, with 7 nucleotides matching TRBD2. The trim removed 4 bases at V and 2 bases at J, leaving 10 bases unmatched. This CDR3 spans 16 amino acids. Germline assignment: CDR1 LGHNA and CDR2 YNFKEQ. In DNA form, the CDR3 reads TGTGCCAGCAGCCGGGGCCCGGCGCGGGGGCAAGAGACCCAGTACTTC. Translating gives CASSRGPARGQETQYF.

The genes are TRBV6-5 and TRBJ1-2; weak D call: TRBD1 (5 bases). Trimming shortened V by 6 bases and J by 5 bases, and 7 bases separated the two germline ends. Germline V gives CDR1 MNHEY, CDR2 SVGAGI. The CDR3 runs 11 residues. This CDR3 reads CASRGVYGYTF. The CDR3 DNA is TGTGCCAGCAGGGGGGTTTATGGCTACACCTTC.